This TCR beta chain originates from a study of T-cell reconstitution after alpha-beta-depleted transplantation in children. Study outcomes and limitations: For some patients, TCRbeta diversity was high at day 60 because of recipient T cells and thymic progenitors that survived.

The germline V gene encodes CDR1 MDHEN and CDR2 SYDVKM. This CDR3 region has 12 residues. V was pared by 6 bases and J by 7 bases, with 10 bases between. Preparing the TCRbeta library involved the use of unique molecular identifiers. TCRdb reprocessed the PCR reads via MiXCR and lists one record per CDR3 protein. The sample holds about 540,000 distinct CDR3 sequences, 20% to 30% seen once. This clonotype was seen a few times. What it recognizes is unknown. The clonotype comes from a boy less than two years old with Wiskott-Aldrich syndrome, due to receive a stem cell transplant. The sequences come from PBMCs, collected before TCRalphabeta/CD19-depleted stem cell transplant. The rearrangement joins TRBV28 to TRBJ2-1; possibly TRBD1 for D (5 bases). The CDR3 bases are TGTGCCAGCAGGCCGGACACTAATGAGCAGTTCTTC. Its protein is CASRPDTNEQFF.